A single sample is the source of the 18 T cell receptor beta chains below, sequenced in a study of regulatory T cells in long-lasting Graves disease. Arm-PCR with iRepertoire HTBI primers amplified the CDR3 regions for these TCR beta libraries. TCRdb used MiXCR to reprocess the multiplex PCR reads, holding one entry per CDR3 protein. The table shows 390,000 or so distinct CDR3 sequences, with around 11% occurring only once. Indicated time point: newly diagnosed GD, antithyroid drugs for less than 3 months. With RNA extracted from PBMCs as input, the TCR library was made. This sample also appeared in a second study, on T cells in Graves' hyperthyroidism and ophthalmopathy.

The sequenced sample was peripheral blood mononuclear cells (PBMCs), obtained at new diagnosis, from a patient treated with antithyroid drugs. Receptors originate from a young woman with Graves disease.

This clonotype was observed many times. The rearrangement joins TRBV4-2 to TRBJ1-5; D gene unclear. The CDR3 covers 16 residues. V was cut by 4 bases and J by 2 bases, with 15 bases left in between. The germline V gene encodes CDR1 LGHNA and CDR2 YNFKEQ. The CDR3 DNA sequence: TGTGCCAGCAGCCTGGGTTTTCGGGAAGGCAATCAGCCCCAGCATTTT. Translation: CASSLGFREGNQPQHF.

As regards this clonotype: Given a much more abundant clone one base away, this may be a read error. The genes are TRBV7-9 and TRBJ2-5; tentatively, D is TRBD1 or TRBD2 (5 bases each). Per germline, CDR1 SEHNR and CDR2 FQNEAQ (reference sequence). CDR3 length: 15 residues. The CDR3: CTSSPQGRSQETQYF. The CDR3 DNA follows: TGTACCAGCAGCCCTCAGGGACGGAGCCAAGAGACCCAGTACTTC. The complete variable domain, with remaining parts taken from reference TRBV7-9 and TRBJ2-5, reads DTGVSQNPRHKITKRGQNVTFRCDPISEHNRLYWYRQTLGQGPEFLTYFQNEAQLEKSRLLSDRFSAERPKGSFSTLEIQRTEQGDSAMYLCTSSPQGRSQETQYFGPGTRLLVL.

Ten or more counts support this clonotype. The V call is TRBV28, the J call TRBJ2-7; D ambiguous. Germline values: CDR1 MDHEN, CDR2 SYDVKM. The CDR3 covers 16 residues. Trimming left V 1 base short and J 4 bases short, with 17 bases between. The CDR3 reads CASSLSSAGNYYEQYF. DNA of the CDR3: TGTGCCAGCAGTTTATCATCGGCTGGGAATTATTACGAGCAGTACTTC.

The DNA of the CDR3 is TGCGCCAGCAGCTTGTGGGTGAACTATGGCTACACCTTC. Its protein is CASSLWVNYGYTF. The rearrangement uses TRBV5-1 and TRBJ1-2, with unresolved D. Germline V gene data show CDR1 as SGHRS and CDR2 as YFSETQ. Trimming took 1 base from V and 2 from J, leaving 6 bases between them. The CDR3 loop spans 13 amino acids.

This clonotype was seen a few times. CDR3: CASSLPQIYGYTF. The DNA for the CDR3 is TGTGCCAGCAGCTTACCCCAGATTTATGGCTACACCTTC. J is TRBJ1-2 and V is TRBV7-9; D uncertain. The CDR3 length is 13 residues. V shed 2 bases and J shed 5 bases, with 9 bases lying between them. Germline V CDR1 and CDR2: SEHNR, FQNEAQ (reference sequence).

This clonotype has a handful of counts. The CDR3 coding sequence is TGTGCCAGTAGTATAGCCCCAGGGCCTCAGCCCCAGCATTTT. It yields the protein CASSIAPGPQPQHF. The chain is built from TRBV19 and TRBJ1-5; D possibly corresponds to TRBD1 (5 bases). This CDR3 is built from 14 residues. Germline V CDR1 and CDR2: LNHDA, SQIVND (reference sequence). Trimming pared 1 base from V and 6 bases from J, leaving 10 bases between.

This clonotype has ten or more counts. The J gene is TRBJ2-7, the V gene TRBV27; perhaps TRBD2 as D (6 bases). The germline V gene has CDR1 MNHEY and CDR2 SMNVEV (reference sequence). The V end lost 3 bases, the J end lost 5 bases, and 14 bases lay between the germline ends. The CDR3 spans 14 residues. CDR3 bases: TGTGCCAGCAGTTTTTCTTTCGGGAGCGACGAGCAGTACTTC. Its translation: CASSFSFGSDEQYF.

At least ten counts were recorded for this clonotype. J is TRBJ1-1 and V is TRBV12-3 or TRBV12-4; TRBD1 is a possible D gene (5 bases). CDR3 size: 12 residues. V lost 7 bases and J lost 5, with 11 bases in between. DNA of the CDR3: TGTGCCAGCAAAGACAGTTGGACTGAAGCTTTCTTT. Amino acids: CASKDSWTEAFF.

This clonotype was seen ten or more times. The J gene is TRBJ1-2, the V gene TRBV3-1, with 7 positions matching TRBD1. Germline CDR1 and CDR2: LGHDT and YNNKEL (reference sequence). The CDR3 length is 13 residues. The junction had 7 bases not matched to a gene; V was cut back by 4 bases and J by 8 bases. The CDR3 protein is CASSLDRVGGYTF. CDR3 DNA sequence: TGTGCCAGCAGCCTCGACAGGGTGGGAGGCTACACCTTC.

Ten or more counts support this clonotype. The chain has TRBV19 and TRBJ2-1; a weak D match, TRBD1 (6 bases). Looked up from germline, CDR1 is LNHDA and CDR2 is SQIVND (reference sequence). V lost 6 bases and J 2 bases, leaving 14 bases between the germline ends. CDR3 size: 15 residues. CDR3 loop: CASRPPRDTYNEQFF. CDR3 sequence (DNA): TGTGCCAGTAGGCCTCCCCGGGACACCTACAATGAGCAGTTCTTC.

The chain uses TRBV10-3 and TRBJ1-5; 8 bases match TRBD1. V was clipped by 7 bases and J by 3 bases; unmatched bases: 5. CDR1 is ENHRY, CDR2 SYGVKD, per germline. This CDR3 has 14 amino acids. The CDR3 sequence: CAIMPGQVNQPQHF. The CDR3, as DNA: TGTGCCATCATGCCGGGACAGGTCAATCAGCCCCAGCATTTT.

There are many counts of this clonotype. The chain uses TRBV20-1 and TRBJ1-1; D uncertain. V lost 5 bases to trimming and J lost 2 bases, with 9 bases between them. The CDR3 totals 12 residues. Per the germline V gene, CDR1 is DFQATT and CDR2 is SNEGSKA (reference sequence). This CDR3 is CSAPSVNTEAFF. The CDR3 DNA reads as TGCAGTGCTCCATCAGTAAACACTGAAGCTTTCTTT.

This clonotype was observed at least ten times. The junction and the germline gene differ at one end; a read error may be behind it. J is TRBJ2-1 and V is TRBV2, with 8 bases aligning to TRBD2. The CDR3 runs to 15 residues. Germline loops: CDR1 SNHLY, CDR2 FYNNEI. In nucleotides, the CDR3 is TGTGCCAGCACCCCACGGACTAGCATTGTCAATGGGCAGTTCTTC. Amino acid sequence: CASTPRTSIVNGQFF.

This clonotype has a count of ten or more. In DNA form, the CDR3 reads TGTGCCAGCAGCCTCCGGAACAGGGGGTATTACGAGCAGTACTTC. This translates into CASSLRNRGYYEQYF. The chain recombines TRBV7-2 with TRBJ2-7; 8 positions match TRBD1. The CDR3 runs to 15 residues. The J segment lost 4 bases and the V segment lost 5 bases, leaving 10 bases of the junction unmatched. Germline lookup yields CDR1 SGHTA and CDR2 FQGNSA.

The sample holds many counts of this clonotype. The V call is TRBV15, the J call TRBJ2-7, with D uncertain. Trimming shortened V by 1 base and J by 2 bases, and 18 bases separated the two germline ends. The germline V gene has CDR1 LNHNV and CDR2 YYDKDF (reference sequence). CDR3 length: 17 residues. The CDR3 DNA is TGTGCCACCAGCAGAGCCTCTAGGGCGGAGAACGCCTACGAGCAGTACTTC. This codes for CATSRASRAENAYEQYF.

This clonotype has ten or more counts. CDR3 region: CASSPPGPHRSPGYTF. The CDR3 coding sequence is TGTGCCAGCTCACCACCTGGGCCGCACAGAAGTCCTGGCTACACCTTC. The chain carries TRBV18 and TRBJ1-2; D call uncertain. Per germline, CDR1 KGHSH and CDR2 LQKENI. V shed 0 bases and J shed 7 bases, with 18 bases lying between them. The CDR3 contains 16 residues.

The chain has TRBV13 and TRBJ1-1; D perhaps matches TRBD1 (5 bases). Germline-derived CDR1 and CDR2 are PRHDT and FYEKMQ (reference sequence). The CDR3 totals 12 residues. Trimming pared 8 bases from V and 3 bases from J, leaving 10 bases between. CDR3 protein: CASGTGYTEAFF. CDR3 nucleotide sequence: TGTGCCAGCGGGACGGGGTACACTGAAGCTTTCTTT. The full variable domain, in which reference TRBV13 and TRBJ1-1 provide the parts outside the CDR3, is AAGVIQSPRHLIKEKRETATLKCYPIPRHDTVYWYQQGPGQDPQFLISFYEKMQSDKGSIPDRFSAQQFSDYHSELNMSSLELGDSALYFCASGTGYTEAFFGQGTRLTVV.

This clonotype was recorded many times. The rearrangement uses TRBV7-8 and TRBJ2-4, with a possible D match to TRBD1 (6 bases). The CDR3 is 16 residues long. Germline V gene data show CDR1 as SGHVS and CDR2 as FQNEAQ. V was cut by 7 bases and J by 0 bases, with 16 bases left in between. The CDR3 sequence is CASIRGAVLAKNIQYF. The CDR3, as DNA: TGTGCCAGCATCAGGGGTGCGGTCCTAGCCAAAAACATTCAGTACTTC.